The clone carrying this T cell receptor beta chain was detected once. Its antigen remains unknown. Libraries of TCR beta came from quantitative 5'-RACE with molecular barcodes. TCRdb reanalysed the 5' RACE reads using MiXCR and keeps one entry per CDR3 protein. Among under 150,000 distinct CDR3 sequences listed, about 15% were seen once. The entry originates in a study of CD8 T cells in ankylosing spondylitis. Study findings and constraints: Ankylosing spondylitis blood appeared to be characterized by a TCR beta motif of eight highly homologous variants. Existing reports had already noted some motif variants in reactive arthritis synovial fluid and blood. Reportedly, disease-linked clones are significantly enriched in ankylosing spondylitis patients' matched synovial fluid. In peripheral blood, disease-linked CD8+ clones occurred at relatively low frequencies.

Germline CDR1 and CDR2: SGDLS and YYNGEE. The CDR3 is 15 residues long. Trimming removed 2 bases at V and 2 bases at J, with 11 bases between. The rearrangement uses TRBV9 and TRBJ2-1; unclear D gene. Sequenced sample: blood, either unsorted or a sorted T cell fraction (not recorded which). This TCR was recovered from a male donor with ankylosing spondylitis. CDR3 residues: CASSVSGTTYNEQFF. The CDR3 DNA sequence: TGTGCCAGCAGCGTGTCCGGAACCACCTACAATGAGCAGTTCTTC.